This T cell receptor (beta chain) was sequenced for a study of beta chain features in type 1 diabetes. Germline values: CDR1 SGHRS, CDR2 YFSETQ. Losses at the gene ends were 7 bases for V and 1 base for J; bases not matched to a gene: 6. The length of the CDR3 is 14 residues. With regard to this clone: What it binds is unknown.

The collection from each donor was one heparinised blood draw averaging about 116 mL. Sorting gave populations that all exceeded 95% purity. Sequenced material consisted of expressed TCRB transcripts (all of the isolated RNA was reverse transcribed). Sequenced by immunoSEQ multiplex PCR; TCRdb stores in-frame clones only, minus some. The sample holds 430,000 or so clones, over 9.5% seen once. The study, taken as a whole, reports: When VDJ junctions were examined, type 1 diabetes patients showed fewer insertions and more deletions. Naive, central memory and Treg TCRB repertoires seemed to resemble each other more closely in patients than they did in healthy donors.

The sequencing sample was made of naive CD4+ T cells from blood. J is TRBJ2-5 and V is TRBV5-1; 8 bases map to TRBD1. The TCR sequence derives from a woman aged 18-29 years in good health. The CDR3 spells CASRTGQGQETQYF. In DNA, the CDR3 is TGCGCCAGCCGGACCGGACAGGGCCAAGAGACCCAGTACTTC.